The clone carrying this T cell receptor beta chain was recorded a few times. Its target is unknown. The data originate from a study of beta chain features in type 1 diabetes. General study findings and limits: In patients and controls equally, PCR might favor templates that are shorter. For TCRB rearrangement, an influence of HLA type remained unresolved here.

Reverse transcribing all isolated RNA meant expressed TCRB transcripts were sequenced. The repertoire was sequenced with immunoSEQ multiplex PCR; TCRdb's copy has only in-frame clones and lacks some. The sample consists of a few hundred thousand clones, roughly 16% of them appearing once. Germline CDR1 and CDR2: SNHLY and FYNNEI. This CDR3 contains 13 residues. J gave up 8 bases and V 6 bases, and 6 bases lay outside the gene matches. Sequenced: naive CD4+ T cells from blood. The origin of this receptor is a woman between 18 and 29 years old in good health. This chain uses TRBV2 with TRBJ2-2; 7 positions agree with TRBD1. This CDR3 reads CASSYGQVGELFF. The CDR3 DNA reads TGTGCCAGCAGCTACGGACAGGTTGGGGAGCTGTTTTTT.